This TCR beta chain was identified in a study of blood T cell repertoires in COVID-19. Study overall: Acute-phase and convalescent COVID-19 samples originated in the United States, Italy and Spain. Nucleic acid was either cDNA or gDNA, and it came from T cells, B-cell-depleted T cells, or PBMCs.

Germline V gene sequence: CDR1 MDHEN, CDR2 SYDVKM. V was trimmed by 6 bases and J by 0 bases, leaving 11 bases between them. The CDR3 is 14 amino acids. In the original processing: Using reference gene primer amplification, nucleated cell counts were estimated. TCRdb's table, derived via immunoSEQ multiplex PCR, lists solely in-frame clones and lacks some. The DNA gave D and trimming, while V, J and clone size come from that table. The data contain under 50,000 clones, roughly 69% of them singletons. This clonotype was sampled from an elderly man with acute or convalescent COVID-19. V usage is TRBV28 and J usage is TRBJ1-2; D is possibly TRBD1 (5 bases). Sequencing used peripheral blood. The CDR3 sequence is CASRPDSSNYGYTF. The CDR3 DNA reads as TGTGCCAGCAGGCCCGACAGTTCTAACTATGGCTACACCTTC.